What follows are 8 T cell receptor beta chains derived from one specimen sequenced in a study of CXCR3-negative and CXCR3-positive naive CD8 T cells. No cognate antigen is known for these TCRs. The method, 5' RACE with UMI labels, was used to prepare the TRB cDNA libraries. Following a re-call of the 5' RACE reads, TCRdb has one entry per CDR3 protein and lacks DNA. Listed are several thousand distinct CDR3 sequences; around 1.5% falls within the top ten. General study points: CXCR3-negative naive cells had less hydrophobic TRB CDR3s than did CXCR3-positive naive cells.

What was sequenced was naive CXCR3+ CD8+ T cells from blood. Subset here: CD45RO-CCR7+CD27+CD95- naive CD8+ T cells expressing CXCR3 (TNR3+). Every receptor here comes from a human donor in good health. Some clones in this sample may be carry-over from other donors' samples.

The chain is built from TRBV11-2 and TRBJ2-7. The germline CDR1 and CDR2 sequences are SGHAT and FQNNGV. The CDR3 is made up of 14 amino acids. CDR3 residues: CASSLVDGSYEQYF.

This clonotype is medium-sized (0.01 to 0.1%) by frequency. CDR3 loop: CASSLIPRAGSIYNEQFF. V usage is TRBV28 and J usage is TRBJ2-1; TCRdb outputs TRBD2, but without DNA this stays unchecked. CDR1 and CDR2 from the germline V gene are MDHEN and SYDVKM. This CDR3 is 18 amino acids long.

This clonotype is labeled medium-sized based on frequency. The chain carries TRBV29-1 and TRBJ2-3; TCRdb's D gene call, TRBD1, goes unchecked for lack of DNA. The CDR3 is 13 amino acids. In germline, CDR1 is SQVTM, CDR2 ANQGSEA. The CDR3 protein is CSGRTGRTDTQYF.

Here the CDR3 reads CSVLAYSTDTQYF. J is TRBJ2-3 and V is TRBV29-1. The V gene's germline CDR1 is SQVTM and CDR2 ANQGSEA. The CDR3 loop spans 13 amino acids.

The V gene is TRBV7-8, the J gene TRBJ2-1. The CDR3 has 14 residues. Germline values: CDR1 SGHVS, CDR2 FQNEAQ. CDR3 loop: CASSLRKGWNEQFF.

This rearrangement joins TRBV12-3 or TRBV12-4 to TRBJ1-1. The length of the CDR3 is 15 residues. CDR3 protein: CASSLSAQLNTEAFF.

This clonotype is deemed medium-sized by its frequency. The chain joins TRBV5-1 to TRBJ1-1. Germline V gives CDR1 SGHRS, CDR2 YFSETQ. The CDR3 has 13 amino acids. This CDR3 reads CASSPHGNTEAFF. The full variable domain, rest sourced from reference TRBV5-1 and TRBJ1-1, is KAGVTQTPRYLIKTRGQQVTLSCSPISGHRSVSWYQQTPGQGLQFLFEYFSETQRNKGNFPGRFSGRQFSNSRSEMNVSTLELGDSALYLCASSPHGNTEAFFGQGTRLTVV.

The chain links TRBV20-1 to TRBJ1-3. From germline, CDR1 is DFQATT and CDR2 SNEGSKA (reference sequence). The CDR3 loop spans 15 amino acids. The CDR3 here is CSAIEGGGPGNTIYF.